This T cell receptor (beta chain) appears in the sequencing data of a study of beta chain features in type 1 diabetes. Whole-study context: The patient and healthy donor groups were comparable for age, gender and cell yields. The study's findings and limits: The study found moderately but significantly shorter TCRB CDR3s in all four CD4+ subsets of Type 1 diabetes patients.

Per the germline V gene, CDR1 is SGHTA and CDR2 is FQGNSA. This CDR3 has 13 amino acids. V dropped 6 bases and J dropped 1 base, with 6 bases sitting between them. As every portion of the isolated RNA was reverse transcribed, the sequencing read expressed TCRB transcripts. Only in-frame clones appear in the TCRdb table, and some are missing; sequencing was by immunoSEQ multiplex PCR. The table lists over 40,000 clones, roughly 45% of them singletons. As regards this clone: Antigen specificity is unknown.

This sequence was found in a woman younger than 45 in good health. Sequencing was performed on stem cell memory CD4+ T cells from blood. V usage is TRBV7-2 and J usage is TRBJ2-2; D is perhaps TRBD1 (5 bases). This CDR3 is CASSTGNTGELFF. CDR3 in DNA: TGTGCCAGCAGTACAGGGAACACCGGGGAGCTGTTTTTT.